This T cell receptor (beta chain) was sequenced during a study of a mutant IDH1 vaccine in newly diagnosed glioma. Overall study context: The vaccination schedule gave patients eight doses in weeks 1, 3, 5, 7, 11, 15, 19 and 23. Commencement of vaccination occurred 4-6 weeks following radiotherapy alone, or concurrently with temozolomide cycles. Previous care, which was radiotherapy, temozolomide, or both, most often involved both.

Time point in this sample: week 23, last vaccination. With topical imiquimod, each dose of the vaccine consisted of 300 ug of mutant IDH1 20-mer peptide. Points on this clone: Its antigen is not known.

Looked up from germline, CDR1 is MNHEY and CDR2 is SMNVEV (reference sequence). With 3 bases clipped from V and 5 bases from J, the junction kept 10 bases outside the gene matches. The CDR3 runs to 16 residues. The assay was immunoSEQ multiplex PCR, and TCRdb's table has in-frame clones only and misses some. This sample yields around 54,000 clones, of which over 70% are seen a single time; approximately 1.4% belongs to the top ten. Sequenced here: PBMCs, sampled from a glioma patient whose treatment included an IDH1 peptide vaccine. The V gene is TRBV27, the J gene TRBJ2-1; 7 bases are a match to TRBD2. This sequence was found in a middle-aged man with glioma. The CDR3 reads CASSFSGRATNNEQFF. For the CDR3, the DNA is TGTGCCAGCAGTTTTAGTGGGAGGGCCACTAACAATGAGCAGTTCTTC.